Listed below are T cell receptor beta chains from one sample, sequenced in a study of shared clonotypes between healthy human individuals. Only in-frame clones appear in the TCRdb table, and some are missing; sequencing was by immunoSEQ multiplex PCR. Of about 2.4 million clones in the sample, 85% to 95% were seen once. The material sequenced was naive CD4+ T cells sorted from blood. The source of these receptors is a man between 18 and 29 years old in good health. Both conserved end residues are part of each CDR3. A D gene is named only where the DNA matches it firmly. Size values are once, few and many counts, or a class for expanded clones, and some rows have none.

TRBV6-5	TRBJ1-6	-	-	CASSYRIYNSPLHF	TGTGCCAGCAGTTACAGGATATATAATTCACCCCTCCACTTT
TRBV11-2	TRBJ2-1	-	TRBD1	CASSWTGVYNEQFF	TGTGCCAGCAGCTGGACAGGGGTGTACAATGAGCAGTTCTTC
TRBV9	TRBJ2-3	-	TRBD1	CASSPRDRETDTQYF	TGTGCCAGCAGCCCTCGGGACAGGGAAACAGATACGCAGTATTTT
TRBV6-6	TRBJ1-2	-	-	CASSYSAETGDYTF	TGTGCCAGCAGTTATTCTGCCGAGACTGGGGACTACACCTTC
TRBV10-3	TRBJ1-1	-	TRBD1	CAISAGQGAEAFF	TGTGCCATCAGCGCGGGACAGGGGGCTGAAGCTTTCTTT
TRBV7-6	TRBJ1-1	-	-	CASSPPGEKNTEAFF	TGTGCCAGCAGCCCCCCGGGGGAAAAGAACACTGAAGCTTTCTTT
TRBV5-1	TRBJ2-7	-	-	CASRGTASYEQYF	TGCGCCAGCAGAGGTACAGCCTCCTACGAGCAGTACTTC
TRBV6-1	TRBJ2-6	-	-	CASQISGANVLTF	TGTGCCAGTCAGATCTCTGGGGCCAACGTCCTGACTTTC
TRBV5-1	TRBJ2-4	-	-	CASSFTGEGIQYF	TGCGCCAGCAGCTTCACAGGGGAGGGCATTCAGTACTTC
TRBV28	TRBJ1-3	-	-	CASRGRFGNTIYF	TGTGCCAGCCGAGGACGGTTCGGAAACACCATATATTTT
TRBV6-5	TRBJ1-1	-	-	CASSYGAGRGNTEAFF	TGTGCCAGCAGTTATGGGGCAGGAAGGGGGAACACTGAAGCTTTCTTT
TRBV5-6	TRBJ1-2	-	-	CASSLAAGTYGYTF	TGTGCCAGCAGCTTGGCCGCAGGGACCTATGGCTACACCTTC
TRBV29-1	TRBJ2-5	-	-	CSVFRGQETQYF	TGCAGCGTATTTAGGGGACAAGAGACCCAGTACTTC
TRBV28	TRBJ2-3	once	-	CASLDTSTDTQYF	TGTGCCAGCCTTGATACTAGCACAGATACGCAGTATTTT
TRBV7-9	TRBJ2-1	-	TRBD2	CASSAGLARKSSPSNEQFF	TGTGCCAGCAGCGCGGGACTAGCGAGAAAGTCTTCCCCCTCCAATGAGCAGTTCTTC
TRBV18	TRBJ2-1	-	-	CASSPGTPYNEQFF	TGTGCCAGCTCACCAGGGACCCCCTACAATGAGCAGTTCTTC
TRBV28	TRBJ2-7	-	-	CASSPLGTGAYEQYF	TGTGCCAGCAGTCCTTTAGGGACTGGCGCCTACGAGCAGTACTTC
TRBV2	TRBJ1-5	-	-	CASSEESGDQPQHF	TGTGCCAGCAGTGAAGAGTCAGGGGATCAGCCCCAGCATTTT
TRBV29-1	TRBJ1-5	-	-	CSVETGGNQPQHF	TGCAGCGTTGAAACGGGGGGCAATCAGCCCCAGCATTTT